This TCR beta chain was found in a study of control samples from healthy donors and cancer patients. Libraries were prepared by immunoSEQ multiplex PCR; TCRdb keeps only in-frame clonotypes and omits some of them. Of fewer than 200,000 clones listed, approximately 94% are singletons. The CDR3 is 17 amino acids. V shed 3 bases and J 6 bases; nucleotides not matched to a gene: 13. Per germline, CDR1 SEHNR and CDR2 FQNEAQ (reference sequence). The rearrangement joins TRBV7-9 to TRBJ1-5; 8 bases are a match to TRBD1. Sequenced sample: PBMCs. The TCR was taken from a man between 60 and 75 years old with colorectal cancer. The CDR3 region has the DNA TGTGCCAGCAGCTTTTCTAGTGGCGGACAGGGTTTTCAGCCCCAGCATTTT. Protein product: CASSFSSGGQGFQPQHF.